This T cell receptor (beta chain) originates from a study of cytomegalovirus exposure and HLA in healthy donors. The PCR employed 60 Vbeta primers together with 13 Jbeta primers. Only in-frame clones appear in the TCRdb table, and some are missing; sequencing was by immunoSEQ multiplex PCR. The sample's table shows approximately 42,000 clones. The germline V gene encodes CDR1 SGHTA and CDR2 FQGTGA. The CDR3 is 18 amino acids. The V segment lost 5 bases and the J segment 7 bases; nucleotides outside the gene matches: 13. This receptor was obtained from a male donor in good health and CMV-seronegative. The sequenced sample was PBMCs. The genes are TRBV7-3 and TRBJ2-1, with TRBD2 matching over 14 bases. The CDR3, as DNA: TGTGCCAGCAGCCCGGGACTAGCGGGAGTGTTCGCCTCGAATGAGCAGTTCTTC. It codes for CASSPGLAGVFASNEQFF.